This entry describes one TCR beta chain. The data were taken from a study of control samples from healthy donors and cancer patients. The CDR3 covers 13 residues. The germline V gene has CDR1 SQVTM and CDR2 ANQGSEA. V lost 6 bases to trimming and J lost 12 bases, with 21 bases between them. The repertoire was sequenced with immunoSEQ multiplex PCR; TCRdb's copy has only in-frame clones and lacks some. This sample has 35,000 to 50,000 clones, with less than 85% found just once. V gene TRBV29-1 combines with J gene TRBJ2-1; perhaps D is TRBD1 or TRBD2 (5 bases each). The specimen sequenced was blood. This sequence originates from a man aged 55-75 years in good health. The CDR3: CSVADGMGERQFF. The CDR3, as DNA: TGCAGCGTGGCCGACGGAATGGGGGAAAGGCAGTTCTTC.